This T cell receptor beta chain was recovered during a study of T-cell reconstitution after alpha-beta-depleted transplantation in children. Unique molecular identifiers featured in how the TCRbeta library was prepared. From the PCR reads, TCRdb called clonotypes with MiXCR, one entry per CDR3 protein. The table has roughly 500,000 distinct CDR3 sequences, approximately 30% seen once. This clonotype was counted between two and nine times. The CDR3 runs to 19 residues. The V gene end was trimmed by 2 bases and the J gene end by 0 bases; junction bases not matched to a gene: 13. The germline V gene encodes CDR1 SGHVS and CDR2 FNYEAQ.

The sequence was collected from a human donor who donated a stem cell graft to a child with aplastic anemia. V gene TRBV7-6 combines with J gene TRBJ2-3; 8 bases are shared with TRBD2. Sequencing used PBMCs from the stem cell graft donor, obtained from the stem cell graft. The chain's CDR3 is CASSLFPGGPKGSTDTQYF. The CDR3 coding sequence is TGTGCCAGCAGCTTATTCCCGGGAGGGCCAAAAGGAAGCACAGATACGCAGTATTTT.